What follows are 11 T cell receptor beta chains derived from one specimen sequenced in a study of T cells in Graves' hyperthyroidism and ophthalmopathy (dated by TCRdb to 2018 to 2020). The method was multiplex PCR. The data were produced on an Illumina HiSeq 2000. The TCR beta CDR3 regions were amplified from the RNA transcripts. For the first round of RT-PCR on the TCR CDR3, the HTBI primer set was used together with the Qiagen OneStep RT-PCR kit. TCRdb's own reprocessing of the public reads used fastp at Q25 and MiXCR and kept productive beta chains. Rows matching on CDR3 protein sequence are summarized as one entry with the most common DNA and genes. The sample table holds approximately 590,000 distinct CDR3 sequences, of which just over 45% were seen once. The ten largest account for about 8.2% of the sample. Input material: peripheral blood or thyroid tissue (not recorded which). The receptors shown here come from a woman under 30 with Graves' hyperthyroidism. Donor details come from another sample of the same person, matched by shared clones.

This rearrangement joins TRBV25-1 to TRBJ2-6; a weak D match, TRBD1 (6 bases). Trimming removed 8 bases from V and 0 bases from J, with 11 bases in between. Germline CDR1 is MGHDK and CDR2 is SYGVNS. CDR3 length: 15 amino acids. CDR3 sequence (DNA): TGTGCCAGCTCACAGGGAGTCTCTGGGGCCAACGTCCTGACTTTC. Its protein is CASSQGVSGANVLTF.

Points on this clonotype: A much more abundant neighbour one base away suggests this may be a read error. This chain connects TRBV20-1 to TRBJ2-7; D is ambiguous. The germline V gene has CDR1 DFQATT and CDR2 SNEGSKA (reference sequence). Trimming left V 5 bases short and J 3 bases short, with 5 bases between. The CDR3 sequence is 10 residues long. CDR3 DNA sequence: TGCAGTGCTGGGTTCTACGAGCAGTACTTC. Protein sequence: CSAGFYEQYF.

This clonotype appeared a few times. Germline and junction disagree at one end, which may indicate a read error. This rearrangement joins TRBV7-7 to TRBJ2-7; 9 bases fit TRBD2. This CDR3 region has 15 residues. Germline V gene sequence: CDR1 SSHAT, CDR2 FNYEAQ (reference sequence). The CDR3: CASSPLTSGSYEQYF. In DNA, the CDR3 is TGTGCTAGCAGCCCCCTGACTAGCGGTTCCTACGAGCAGTACTTC.

This chain connects TRBV20-1 to TRBJ2-7; no firm D call. Per the germline V gene, CDR1 is DFQATT and CDR2 is SNEGSKA (reference sequence). The CDR3 is made up of 13 amino acids. V was trimmed by 4 bases and J by 0 bases, leaving 10 bases between them. This CDR3 is CSATDTSSYEQYF. DNA of the CDR3: TGCAGTGCTACAGACACGAGCTCCTACGAGCAGTACTTC.

The sample holds a few counts of this clonotype. The V and J genes are TRBV29-1 and TRBJ1-2; tentatively, D is TRBD1 (5 bases). Per germline, CDR1 SQVTM and CDR2 ANQGSEA. CDR3 length equals 9 residues. The CDR3 DNA reads as TGCAGGGGGGGATATGGCTACACCTTC. Its translation: CRGGYGYTF.

This clonotype was counted once. Since a much larger clone is just one base distant, this may be a read error. J is TRBJ2-5 and V is TRBV2, with D possibly TRBD1 on 6 matching bases. In germline, CDR1 is SNHLY, CDR2 FYNNEI. This CDR3 is 13 amino acids long. CDR3 sequence: CAGSDGQGETQYF. CDR3 bases: TGTGCCGGCAGTGACGGGCAGGGGGAGACCCAGTACTTC. Together with reference TRBV2 and TRBJ2-5, the CDR3 gives the full variable domain: EPEVTQTPSHQVTQMGQEVILRCVPISNHLYFYWYRQILGQKVEFLVSFYNNEISEKSEIFDDQFSVERPDGSNFTLKIRSTKLEDSAMYFCAGSDGQGETQYFGPGTRLLVL.

This chain uses TRBV27 with TRBJ2-2; TRBD2 is a possible D gene (6 bases). CDR3 length equals 14 residues. The germline gives CDR1 MNHEY, CDR2 SMNVEV (reference sequence). Trimming left V 0 bases short and J 6 bases short, with 8 bases between. The CDR3: CASSLSGGAGELFF. The CDR3 DNA sequence: TGTGCCAGCAGTTTATCCGGGGGAGCCGGGGAGCTGTTTTTT.

Only a few counts were recorded for this clonotype. J is TRBJ1-1 and V is TRBV7-9; D is uncertain. CDR1 is SEHNR and CDR2 is FQNEAQ in the germline V gene (reference sequence). Trimming removed 2 bases at V and 0 bases at J, with 10 bases between. CDR3 length: 15 residues. The CDR3 DNA reads TGTGCCAGCAGCTTAAAACCGGACTTGAACACTGAAGCTTTCTTT. Translating gives CASSLKPDLNTEAFF.

This chain connects TRBV24-1 to TRBJ2-5, with D possibly matching TRBD1 (6 bases). The CDR3 has 19 amino acids. Trimming shortened V by 11 bases and J by 1 base, and 31 bases separated the two germline ends. Germline values: CDR1 KGHDR, CDR2 SFDVKD. CDR3 nucleotides: TGTGCCAGCAGACCAATCCCGGGGACAACGGGTGGGTCCCAAGAGACCCAGTACTTC. Protein product: CASRPIPGTTGGSQETQYF.

The chain couples TRBV7-9 to TRBJ1-2, with TRBD1 identical over 7 bases. Per germline, CDR1 SEHNR and CDR2 FQNEAQ (reference sequence). The CDR3 spans 16 residues. V trimming: 6 bases; J trimming: 2 bases; junction bases outside the gene matches: 12. The CDR3 sequence: CASSSPGQKGNYGYTF. The CDR3, as DNA: TGTGCCAGCAGTTCCCCGGGACAGAAGGGAAACTATGGCTACACCTTC.

In this sample, this clonotype turned up many times. The chain couples TRBV15 to TRBJ1-1; no clear D. This CDR3 is built from 14 residues. Trimming took 0 bases from V and 1 from J, leaving 6 bases between them. Germline loops: CDR1 LNHNV, CDR2 YYDKDF (reference sequence). Here the CDR3 reads CATSRDTGNTEAFF. DNA for the CDR3: TGTGCCACCAGCAGAGATACGGGGAACACTGAAGCTTTCTTT.